This record covers a single T cell receptor beta chain. Antigen specificity is unknown. This record belongs to a study of T cells in Graves' hyperthyroidism and ophthalmopathy. RNA transcripts yielded amplified TCR beta CDR3 regions. RT-PCR in the first round (using the HTBI primer set) targeted the TCR CDR3. TCRdb used MiXCR to reprocess the multiplex PCR reads, holding one entry per CDR3 protein. This table has hundreds of thousands of distinct CDR3 sequences, less than 25% appearing once. Germline assignment: CDR1 LGHNA and CDR2 YSLEER. The CDR3 spans 16 residues. The junction had 5 bases not matched to a gene; V was cut back by 0 bases and J by 3 bases. Patients were excluded for uncontrolled infection, other autoimmune disease, pregnancy or lactation. General study results and limits: Ophthalmopathy and stable hyperthyroidism were separated by a 13 V-J model.

The sequence derives from a man younger than 40 with Graves' ophthalmopathy. Sequencing used blood. V and J are TRBV4-3 and TRBJ2-7; 10 bases line up with TRBD2. The CDR3 region has the DNA TGCGCCAGCAGCCAAGACTGGGCTAGCGGGAGCTACGAGCAGTACTTC. Amino acid sequence: CASSQDWASGSYEQYF.